This T cell receptor (beta chain) originates from a study of T cell clones after liver transplantation. Study in general: Post-transplant blood was tracked for graft-donor-reactive T cell clones identified in a pre-transplant mixed lymphocyte reaction. Blood was drawn pre-transplant, before withdrawal, and after full or failed withdrawal.

General study results and limits: Graft donor-reactive T cells may have migrated into the graft rather than being deleted. A significant post-transplant drop in circulating graft-donor-reactive CD4 TCRbeta sequences occurred in most of the 8 subjects.

This table comes from immunoSEQ multiplex PCR, and its TCRdb copy is limited to in-frame clones, with some not included. The table includes more than 95,000 clones, about 81% detected once. Of note for this clone: Its antigen is unknown.

Unmatched junction bases numbered 21, after V lost 5 bases and J lost 5 bases. CDR1 and CDR2 (germline): LNHDA, SQIVND (reference sequence). The CDR3 length is 19 residues. This sample comprised CD4+ T cells from blood, obtained around 50 months after liver transplant. The receptor comes from a human patient who received a liver transplant. Some T cells may have originated in the graft donor. V is TRBV19 and J is TRBJ1-5; 7 bases map to TRBD1. The CDR3 sequence: CASSGGRGRGSINHQPQHF. The CDR3 region has the DNA TGTGCCAGTAGTGGTGGAAGGGGGCGCGGGTCTATCAACCATCAGCCCCAGCATTTT.